The 22 T cell receptor beta chains below come from one sample, sequenced in a study of blood T cell repertoires in COVID-19. Here immunoSEQ multiplex PCR was the method, and the copy in TCRdb shows in-frame clones only, minus some. The table has some 150,000 clones, roughly 81% seen once. Sequencing input: peripheral blood. Every receptor here comes from a human donor with acute or convalescent COVID-19. The donor label of this sample is uncertain.

This clone was counted a single time. This sequence joins TRBV6-1 and TRBJ1-2; D perhaps matches TRBD1 (5 bases). Looked up from germline, CDR1 is MNHNS and CDR2 is SASEGT. This CDR3 region has 14 residues. The ends were cut back, 3 bases at V and 8 bases at J, with 16 bases in the middle. DNA of the CDR3: TGTGCCAGCAGTGAGTCAGGGAGGTCGAGGGGCTACACCTTC. Its translation: CASSESGRSRGYTF.

The genes are TRBV3-1 (or the pseudogene TRBV3-2) and TRBJ1-2; TRBD1 matches 7 bases. Germline V lookup: CDR1 LGHDT, CDR2 YNNKEL (reference sequence). The CDR3 sequence is 12 residues long. J lost 5 bases, V lost 4 bases, and 1 base had no gene match. For the CDR3, the DNA is TGTGCCAGCAGCCTGACAGGGTATGGCTACACCTTC. It is translated as CASSLTGYGYTF.

The CDR3 is CATSRGQLRNEQFF. The CDR3 nucleotides are TGTGCCACCAGTCGAGGACAGTTGCGCAATGAGCAGTTCTTC. The chain recombines TRBV24-1 with TRBJ2-1; TRBD1 might be the D (6 bases). CDR1 KGHDR and CDR2 SFDVKD come from the germline V gene. The ends were cut back, 6 bases at V and 6 bases at J, with 14 bases in the middle. The CDR3 is 14 amino acids.

DNA of the CDR3: TGTGCCAGCAGCTTTGGGGGCAAGAATCAGCCCCAGCATTTT. It encodes CASSFGGKNQPQHF. The chain couples TRBV7-9 to TRBJ1-5, with D maybe TRBD1 (6 bases). This CDR3 has 14 residues. CDR1 is SEHNR, CDR2 FQNEAQ, per germline (reference sequence). V lost 3 bases and J 4 bases, leaving 10 bases between the germline ends.

The genes are TRBV5-1 and TRBJ1-3, with D uncertain. The CDR3 has 16 amino acids. The V and J ends lost 0 bases and 0 bases respectively, with 10 bases between them. Germline loops: CDR1 SGHRS, CDR2 YFSETQ. This CDR3 is CASSLEYGLSGNTIYF. CDR3 nucleotide sequence: TGCGCCAGCAGCTTGGAGTATGGCCTCTCTGGAAACACCATATATTTT.

The V call is TRBV6-7, the J call TRBJ1-3; D is perhaps TRBD1 (6 bases). TRBV6-7 is an open reading frame whose function is uncertain. CDR3 length: 18 residues. V dropped 5 bases and J dropped 0 bases, with 20 bases sitting between them. The CDR3, as DNA: TGTGCCAGCAGTCTAGGGGGGGATCGTGCCGGCTCTGGAAACACCATATATTTT. It is translated as CASSLGGDRAGSGNTIYF.

This sequence joins TRBV30 and TRBJ1-6, with TRBD1 matching over 8 bases. CDR1 and CDR2 from the germline V gene are GTSNPN and SVGIG (reference sequence). The CDR3 sequence is 16 residues long. V was pared by 2 bases and J by 9 bases, with 12 bases of the junction left unmatched. CDR3 region: CAWSTGTGLLGSPLHF. DNA of the CDR3: TGTGCCTGGAGTACCGGGACAGGCCTCCTCGGTTCACCCCTCCACTTT.

The chain combines TRBV19 with TRBJ1-4, with D possibly TRBD1 on 6 matching bases. V lost 7 bases and J 17 bases, leaving 23 bases between the germline ends. Germline V gives CDR1 LNHDA, CDR2 SQIVND (reference sequence). The length of the CDR3 is 13 residues. CDR3 sequence: CASTTSGGPERFF. CDR3 nucleotide sequence: TGTGCCAGTACTACCTCGGGGGGGCCAGAGAGATTTTTT.

CDR3 sequence (DNA): TGCGCCAGCAGCAGGTTACTAGCGGGGGAGGGCAATGAGCAGTTCTTC. As protein: CASSRLLAGEGNEQFF. The rearrangement joins TRBV5-1 to TRBJ2-1, with 11 bases matching TRBD2. J was trimmed by 6 bases and V by 4 bases; bases with no gene match: 9. CDR3 length: 16 residues. Germline values: CDR1 SGHRS, CDR2 YFSETQ.

This sequence joins TRBV3-1 (or the pseudogene TRBV3-2) and TRBJ2-7, with a tentative D call TRBD2 (5 bases). CDR3 length equals 13 residues. Germline CDR1 LGHDT, CDR2 YNNKEL (reference sequence). V lost 4 bases to trimming and J lost 3 bases, with 10 bases between them. The CDR3 bases are TGTGCCAGCAGCCCCGACGGGGTCTACGAGCAGTACTTC. It translates to CASSPDGVYEQYF.

This clone was observed a single time. V and J are TRBV30 and TRBJ1-1; the D gene is possibly TRBD1 (5 bases). Trimming removed 1 base at V and 5 bases at J, with 20 bases between. In germline, CDR1 is GTSNPN, CDR2 SVGIG (reference sequence). This CDR3 is 16 amino acids long. The CDR3 region has the DNA TGTGCCTGGAGTGGAGGGTTCGGGGGAGGAGGGACTGAAGCTTTCTTT. It encodes CAWSGGFGGGGTEAFF.

V gene TRBV7-9 combines with J gene TRBJ1-6; the D gene is possibly TRBD1 (5 bases). Germline lookup yields CDR1 SEHNR and CDR2 FQNEAQ (reference sequence). V dropped 5 bases and J dropped 7 bases, with 15 bases sitting between them. The CDR3 is 15 residues long. The CDR3 loop is CASSPPGLRNSPLHF. The CDR3 DNA reads as TGTGCCAGCAGCCCACCGGGACTCCGAAATTCACCCCTCCACTTT.

The chain employs TRBV18 and TRBJ1-3; 7 bases match TRBD1. This CDR3 region has 15 residues. Germline assignment: CDR1 KGHSH and CDR2 LQKENI. J lost 4 bases, V lost 1 base, and 4 bases had no gene match. The DNA of the CDR3 is TGTGCCAGCTCACCACAGGGGGCAACGGGAAACACCATATATTTT. Its protein product is CASSPQGATGNTIYF.

This clone has only one observation. V and J are TRBV7-3 and TRBJ2-1; TRBD2 might be the D (6 bases). Trimming stripped 3 bases from V and 5 bases from J, with 11 bases between. In germline, CDR1 is SGHTA, CDR2 FQGTGA. The length of the CDR3 is 14 residues. CDR3 in DNA: TGTGCCAGCAGCTTCGACGGCGGGGACAATGAGCAGTTCTTC. This encodes CASSFDGGDNEQFF. The complete variable domain, with remaining parts taken from reference TRBV7-3 and TRBJ2-1, reads GAGVSQTPSNKVTEKGKYVELRCDPISGHTALYWYRQSLGQGPEFLIYFQGTGAADDSGLPNDRFFAVRPEGSVSTLKIQRTERGDSAVYLCASSFDGGDNEQFFGPGTRLTVL.

The V call is TRBV30, the J call TRBJ1-2, with 10 bases that match TRBD1. V trimming: 3 bases; J trimming: 10 bases; junction bases outside the gene matches: 8. This CDR3 spans 13 amino acids. The germline CDR1 and CDR2 sequences are GTSNPN and SVGIG (reference sequence). Here the CDR3 reads CAWSLRTGGDYTF. CDR3 DNA sequence: TGTGCCTGGAGCCTCCGGACAGGGGGTGACTACACCTTC.

The rearrangement uses TRBV9 and TRBJ1-3; tentatively, D is TRBD1 (5 bases). The V end lost 3 bases, the J end lost 0 bases, and 10 bases lay between the germline ends. Per the germline V gene, CDR1 is SGDLS and CDR2 is YYNGEE. The CDR3 has 15 residues. The CDR3 sequence is CASSATGNSGNTIYF. The CDR3 coding sequence is TGTGCCAGCAGCGCCACAGGAAACTCTGGAAACACCATATATTTT.

This sequence joins TRBV7-9 and TRBJ2-6; 7 bases agree with TRBD1. With 4 bases clipped from V and 6 bases from J, the junction kept 6 bases outside the gene matches. The CDR3 is 15 residues long. From germline, CDR1 is SEHNR and CDR2 FQNEAQ (reference sequence). CDR3 in DNA: TGTGCCAGCAGCTCCACAGGGGTTGAGGCCAACGTCCTGACTTTC. It translates to CASSSTGVEANVLTF.

The chain links TRBV14 to TRBJ1-2; 8 nucleotides match TRBD1. Germline V gene sequence: CDR1 SGHDN, CDR2 FVKESK. The CDR3 sequence is 13 residues long. The V gene end was trimmed by 4 bases and the J gene end by 5 bases; junction bases not matched to a gene: 3. The CDR3 DNA is TGTGCCAGCAGCCCGCGGACAGGGTATGGCTACACCTTC. Its protein product is CASSPRTGYGYTF. Complete variable domain (other parts from reference TRBV14 and TRBJ1-2): EAGVTQFPSHSVIEKGQTVTLRCDPISGHDNLYWYRRVMGKEIKFLLHFVKESKQDESGMPNNRFLAERTGGTYSTLKVQPAELEDSGVYFCASSPRTGYGYTFGSGTRLTVV.

The V gene is TRBV2, the J gene TRBJ2-3; 11 positions agree with TRBD2. Germline values: CDR1 SNHLY, CDR2 FYNNEI. This CDR3 region has 19 residues. The J segment lost 2 bases and the V segment lost 0 bases, leaving 10 bases of the junction unmatched. Here the CDR3 reads CASSEAWLAGGLDTDTQYF. In nucleotides, the CDR3 is TGTGCCAGCAGTGAAGCCTGGCTAGCGGGGGGCCTGGACACAGATACGCAGTATTTT.

This chain links TRBV19 with TRBJ2-7, with 11 bases identical to TRBD1. The trim removed 5 bases at V and 6 bases at J, leaving 15 bases unmatched. The germline gives CDR1 LNHDA, CDR2 SQIVND (reference sequence). CDR3 length: 17 residues. In nucleotides, the CDR3 is TGTGCCAGTAGTTCCCGACGGGACAGGGGGTCCGGTTCCGAGCAGTACTTC. Amino acid sequence: CASSSRRDRGSGSEQYF.

The rearrangement links TRBV24-1 to TRBJ2-2; tentative D call: TRBD1 (5 bases). The CDR3 has 15 amino acids. V was clipped by 6 bases and J by 4 bases, with 14 bases between them. Germline values: CDR1 KGHDR, CDR2 SFDVKD. CDR3 residues: CATSSQGRATGELFF. The CDR3 DNA sequence: TGTGCCACCAGTTCCCAGGGAAGGGCCACCGGGGAGCTGTTTTTT.

V and J are TRBV5-4 and TRBJ2-3, with D perhaps TRBD2 (6 bases). The V gene lost 0 bases and the J gene lost 4 bases, with 12 bases spanning the gap. This CDR3 region has 15 residues. CDR1 and CDR2 (germline): SGHNT, YYREEE (reference sequence). The CDR3, as DNA: TGTGCCAGCAGCTTGGCCGGGGGTAGCCCAGATACGCAGTATTTT. Protein sequence: CASSLAGGSPDTQYF.